The entry that follows covers one TCR beta chain sequence. The table came from immunoSEQ multiplex PCR; TCRdb's copy has only in-frame clones and leaves some out. The sample yields roughly 150,000 clones, over 90% seen once. The sample belongs to a study of T cell responses to AZD1222 COVID-19 vaccine. Germline loops: CDR1 MDHEN, CDR2 SYDVKM. The germline V and J ends were trimmed by 6 bases and 2 bases, with 11 bases remaining between them. This CDR3 comprises 14 residues. The sequence derives from an adult who received the AZD1222 COVID-19 vaccine. The starting material was peripheral blood, obtained 28 days after the second AZD1222 dose. The V gene is TRBV28, the J gene TRBJ1-3, with D perhaps matching TRBD1 (5 bases). The chain's CDR3 is CASRTQGPGNTIYF. As DNA, the CDR3 is TGTGCCAGCAGGACCCAGGGTCCTGGAAACACCATATATTTT. The full variable domain, completed using reference TRBV28 and TRBJ1-3, is DVKVTQSSRYLVKRTGEKVFLECVQDMDHENMFWYRQDPGLGLRLIYFSYDVKMKEKGDIPEGYSVSREKKERFSLILESASTNQTSMYLCASRTQGPGNTIYFGEGSWLTVV.